One sample yielded the 32 T cell receptor beta chains listed below, sequenced in a study of T-cell reconstitution after alpha-beta-depleted transplantation in children. For TCRbeta, the library was prepared with unique molecular identifiers. One entry per CDR3 protein, called by TCRdb with MiXCR from the PCR reads. This table holds over 120,000 distinct CDR3 sequences, roughly 8.8% found once. The material was PBMCs, mostly from graft donor cells, obtained 180 days after TCRalphabeta/CD19-depleted stem cell transplant. The origin of the receptors is a female patient between 2 and 15 years old who had a stem cell transplant for congenital amegakaryocytic thrombocytopenia, so the T cells may come from the graft donor.

The rearrangement joins TRBV5-1 to TRBJ2-7; TRBD1 might be the D (6 bases). Germline V gene lookup returns CDR1 SGHRS and CDR2 YFSETQ. This CDR3 is built from 13 residues. Trimming took 5 bases from V and 0 from J, leaving 9 bases between them. CDR3 DNA: TGCGCCAGCAGGGTGACAGGCTCCTACGAGCAGTACTTC. Translated: CASRVTGSYEQYF.

This clonotype was detected ten times or more. The chain is built from TRBV5-1 and TRBJ2-3; 7 nucleotides match TRBD1. Germline V gene data show CDR1 as SGHRS and CDR2 as YFSETQ. Unmatched junction bases numbered 5, after V lost 0 bases and J lost 4 bases. The CDR3 spans 15 residues. CDR3 DNA sequence: TGCGCCAGCAGCTTGGTTGGACAGGCAGCAGATACGCAGTATTTT. Translation: CASSLVGQAADTQYF.

This clonotype was seen many times. V is TRBV18 and J is TRBJ2-3, with D unclear. Trimming stripped 6 bases from V and 4 bases from J, with 8 bases between. This CDR3 spans 12 amino acids. The germline gives CDR1 KGHSH, CDR2 LQKENI. The CDR3 spells CASSPSSDTQYF. For the CDR3, the DNA is TGTGCCAGCTCCCCGTCTTCAGATACGCAGTATTTT.

This clonotype came up many times. The chain has TRBV5-1 and TRBJ2-3, with 10 bases identical to TRBD1. Trimming removed 4 bases from V and 4 bases from J; junction bases left unmatched: 6. The CDR3 length is 15 residues. Per germline, CDR1 SGHRS and CDR2 YFSETQ. In DNA, the CDR3 is TGCGCCAGCAGCCGCCGGGACAGGGGCCCAGATACGCAGTATTTT. This gives the protein CASSRRDRGPDTQYF.

This clonotype has a count of ten or more. The CDR3 protein is CASSSPQGLNYNEQFF. CDR3 nucleotides: TGTGCCAGCAGTTCTCCCCAGGGCCTCAACTACAATGAGCAGTTCTTC. J is TRBJ2-1 and V is TRBV28, with TRBD1 as a possible D gene (5 bases). The CDR3 contains 16 residues. V was clipped by 4 bases and J by 3 bases, with 16 bases between them. Germline lookup yields CDR1 MDHEN and CDR2 SYDVKM.

There are a few counts of this clonotype. The chain links TRBV20-1 to TRBJ2-3, with TRBD2 matching 10 bases. Germline CDR1 and CDR2: DFQATT and SNEGSKA (reference sequence). The CDR3 has 15 amino acids. V lost 1 base and J lost 5; bases outside the gene matches: 6. The CDR3 loop reads CSARGERGGVDTQYF. DNA of the CDR3: TGCAGTGCTAGAGGGGAGCGGGGGGGCGTAGATACGCAGTATTTT.

This clonotype was observed a few times. The V gene is TRBV10-3, the J gene TRBJ2-7; 12 bases are shared with TRBD2. V was pared by 7 bases and J by 4 bases, with 5 bases of the junction left unmatched. The CDR3 sequence is 14 residues long. CDR1 and CDR2 from the germline V gene are ENHRY and SYGVKD. This CDR3 is CAIKRLAGAYEQYF. The CDR3 DNA sequence: TGTGCCATCAAACGACTAGCGGGAGCTTACGAGCAGTACTTC.

The genes are TRBV28 and TRBJ2-3, with 7 bases matching TRBD1. CDR3 size: 16 residues. Germline-derived CDR1 and CDR2 are MDHEN and SYDVKM. Trimming took 5 bases from V and 4 from J; bases not matched to a gene: 12. The chain's CDR3 is CASSAYRGVPADTQYF. Written as DNA, the CDR3 is TGTGCCAGCAGTGCCTACAGGGGCGTCCCAGCAGATACGCAGTATTTT.

This clonotype was found many times. The chain is built from TRBV29-1 and TRBJ2-3; unclear D gene. V lost 7 bases and J lost 0, with 17 bases in between. Germline lookup yields CDR1 SQVTM and CDR2 ANQGSEA. The CDR3 has 15 amino acids. CDR3 in DNA: TGCAGCGGGGAAGACTCCGACCGAAGCACAGATACGCAGTATTTT. This gives the protein CSGEDSDRSTDTQYF.

This clonotype was counted at least ten times. The J gene is TRBJ2-7, the V gene TRBV19; 9 bases fit TRBD1. V lost 3 bases to trimming and J lost 6 bases; unmatched junction nucleotides: 9. The CDR3 spans 15 residues. CDR1 LNHDA and CDR2 SQIVND come from the germline V gene (reference sequence). In nucleotides, the CDR3 is TGTGCCAGTAGTATTTGGGGACAGGGTATCGTCGAGCAGTACTTC. Amino acids: CASSIWGQGIVEQYF.

The J gene is TRBJ2-1, the V gene TRBV20-1; 10 bases map to TRBD2. V lost 6 bases, J lost 5 bases, and 10 bases stayed unmatched. The CDR3 runs to 15 residues. Looked up from germline, CDR1 is DFQATT and CDR2 is SNEGSKA (reference sequence). The CDR3 region has the DNA TGCAGTGCGAGGAGCGGGAGGGCCGGTGACAATGAGCAGTTCTTC. Protein sequence: CSARSGRAGDNEQFF.

This clonotype occurred many times. The gene calls are TRBV12-3 or TRBV12-4 and TRBJ1-1, with TRBD1 matching 7 bases. Trimming took 5 bases from V and 9 from J; bases not matched to a gene: 3. The CDR3 runs 11 residues. The CDR3: CASSLGQKAFF. The CDR3 DNA follows: TGTGCCAGCAGTCTGGGACAGAAAGCTTTCTTT.

This clonotype occurred many times. V and J are TRBV9 and TRBJ2-5; D possibly matches TRBD1 or TRBD2 (6 bases each). Germline V lookup: CDR1 SGDLS, CDR2 YYNGEE. The CDR3 spans 14 residues. V was trimmed by 0 bases and J by 5 bases, leaving 11 bases between them. The CDR3 DNA is TGTGCCAGCAGCGTAGGTGGAGGGGGGGAGACCCAGTACTTC. Encoded protein: CASSVGGGGETQYF.

This clonotype occurred many times. This sequence joins TRBV5-1 and TRBJ1-6, with 9 bases fitting TRBD1. The CDR3 is 17 amino acids. The germline V gene has CDR1 SGHRS and CDR2 YFSETQ. Trimming at V came to 5 bases and at J to 0 bases, leaving 6 bases not matched to a gene. This chain's CDR3 is CASRSDRGSSYNSPLHF. The CDR3 coding sequence is TGCGCCAGCAGAAGTGACAGGGGGAGCTCCTATAATTCACCCCTCCACTTT.

This clonotype was seen only a few times. The V and J genes are TRBV20-1 and TRBJ2-3; TRBD2 aligns across 11 bases. Germline assignment: CDR1 DFQATT and CDR2 SNEGSKA (reference sequence). The CDR3 loop spans 16 amino acids. The V segment lost 6 bases and the J segment 0 bases; nucleotides outside the gene matches: 8. The CDR3 bases are TGCAGTGCGTGGGTCCTAGCGGGGGGTAGCACAGATACGCAGTATTTT. It is translated as CSAWVLAGGSTDTQYF.

There are many counts of this clonotype. The V gene is TRBV5-1, the J gene TRBJ1-5, with D uncertain. This CDR3 is 12 amino acids long. V was cut by 0 bases and J by 6 bases, with 4 bases left in between. Per germline, CDR1 SGHRS and CDR2 YFSETQ. The CDR3, as DNA: TGCGCCAGCAGCTTGGGTCTTCAGCCCCAGCATTTT. It is translated as CASSLGLQPQHF.

This clonotype appeared many times. The rearrangement uses TRBV15 and TRBJ2-5, with 7 bases aligning to TRBD1. The V and J ends lost 4 bases and 5 bases, in that order; junction bases with no gene match: 4. Germline loops: CDR1 LNHNV, CDR2 YYDKDF (reference sequence). This CDR3 spans 13 amino acids. The CDR3 bases are TGTGCCACCAGCAAAACAGGGGACGAGACCCAGTACTTC. Its translation: CATSKTGDETQYF.

This clonotype was seen repeatedly, ten times or more. The chain carries TRBV7-6 and TRBJ2-2, with D tentatively TRBD2 (5 bases). Looked up from germline, CDR1 is SGHVS and CDR2 is FNYEAQ. This CDR3 is 12 amino acids long. V was trimmed by 6 bases and J by 6 bases, leaving 8 bases between them. The DNA for the CDR3 is TGTGCCAGCAGAAAGGGAGCCGGGGAGCTGTTTTTT. Translated: CASRKGAGELFF.

This clonotype was seen at least ten times. The CDR3 loop reads CSAPREGHPDTQYF. The CDR3 DNA sequence: TGCAGTGCTCCCCGGGAGGGACATCCAGATACGCAGTATTTT. The chain combines TRBV20-1 with TRBJ2-3; 8 nucleotides agree with TRBD2. CDR3 length: 14 residues. The J segment lost 4 bases and the V segment lost 5 bases, leaving 8 bases of the junction unmatched. Looked up from germline, CDR1 is DFQATT and CDR2 is SNEGSKA (reference sequence).

This chain joins TRBV7-2 and TRBJ2-1; no clear D. Germline V CDR1 and CDR2: SGHTA, FQGNSA. The CDR3 has 13 residues. Trimming took off 5 bases at V and 4 bases at J, with 9 bases between the two ends. The CDR3 loop reads CASSRKSYNEQFF. The CDR3 DNA reads as TGTGCCAGCAGCCGTAAGTCGTACAATGAGCAGTTCTTC.

The V call is TRBV20-1, the J call TRBJ2-3; tentative D call: TRBD1 (6 bases). Germline CDR1 reads DFQATT; CDR2 reads SNEGSKA (reference sequence). The CDR3 spans 14 residues. V lost 3 bases, J lost 3 bases, and 13 bases lay in between. The CDR3 spells CSASWPGETDTQYF. CDR3 bases: TGCAGTGCTAGCTGGCCAGGGGAAACAGATACGCAGTATTTT.

This clonotype was observed at least ten times. The V and J genes are TRBV11-1 and TRBJ2-2, with TRBD2 matching over 9 bases. Germline CDR1 reads SGHAT; CDR2 reads FQDESV (reference sequence). CDR3 size: 20 residues. V was clipped by 6 bases and J by 6 bases; unmatched bases: 23. CDR3 nucleotides: TGTGCCAGCAGTCTATATCTAGCGGGATCTCGGATCGCGTCAGCCGGGGAGCTGTTTTTT. It encodes CASSLYLAGSRIASAGELFF.

This clonotype showed up just a few times. The J gene is TRBJ2-5, the V gene TRBV18, with unresolved D. This CDR3 has 13 residues. With 5 bases removed from V and 5 bases from J, the gap between germline ends came to 12 bases. The germline V gene encodes CDR1 KGHSH and CDR2 LQKENI. The CDR3 DNA reads as TGTGCCAGCTCATTTTTGGACGGGGAGACCCAGTACTTC. Translation: CASSFLDGETQYF. Based on the CDR3 plus reference TRBV18 and TRBJ2-5, the full variable domain is NAGVMQNPRHLVRRRGQEARLRCSPMKGHSHVYWYRQLPEEGLKFMVYLQKENIIDESGMPKERFSAEFPKEGPSILRIQQVVRGDSAAYFCASSFLDGETQYFGPGTRLLVL.

The chain recombines TRBV28 with TRBJ2-7, with TRBD2 identical over 7 bases. The length of the CDR3 is 14 residues. CDR1 and CDR2 (germline): MDHEN, SYDVKM. After removal of 1 base from V and 6 bases from J, the junction contained 6 bases not matched to a gene. CDR3 nucleotides: TGTGCCAGCAGTTTATTATGGGGGGGGTCCGAGCAGTACTTC. It specifies CASSLLWGGSEQYF.

This chain joins TRBV4-2 and TRBJ2-7; 7 bases map to TRBD2. J was trimmed by 4 bases and V by 3 bases; bases with no gene match: 6. Looked up from germline, CDR1 is LGHNA and CDR2 is YNFKEQ. The CDR3 covers 14 residues. CDR3 coding DNA: TGTGCCAGCAGCCACGGGACTAACCCTTACGAGCAGTACTTC. This sequence encodes CASSHGTNPYEQYF.

This clonotype was seen many times. The CDR3 is CSVGDRLYGYTF. CDR3 sequence (DNA): TGCAGCGTAGGGGACAGGCTCTATGGCTACACCTTC. The rearrangement uses TRBV29-1 and TRBJ1-2; 8 nucleotides align to TRBD1. This CDR3 has 12 residues. Germline V gene data show CDR1 as SQVTM and CDR2 as ANQGSEA. Unmatched junction bases numbered 4, after V lost 6 bases and J lost 4 bases.

This clonotype was found many times. V is TRBV12-3 or TRBV12-4 and J is TRBJ2-1, with unresolved D. This CDR3 has 14 amino acids. The V gene lost 3 bases and the J gene lost 7 bases, with 13 bases spanning the gap. CDR3 residues: CASSFPPRMNEQFF. As DNA, the CDR3 is TGTGCCAGCAGTTTTCCGCCTAGGATGAATGAGCAGTTCTTC.

Ten or more counts support this clonotype. The rearrangement links TRBV10-3 to TRBJ2-7; 8 bases are a match to TRBD2. The length of the CDR3 is 14 residues. Per the germline V gene, CDR1 is ENHRY and CDR2 is SYGVKD. After removal of 10 bases from V and 4 bases from J, the junction contained 12 bases not matched to a gene. The DNA of the CDR3 is TGTGCCACCATGCTTGGCGGGAGGACATACGAGCAGTACTTC. It translates to CATMLGGRTYEQYF.

This clonotype was observed many times. The CDR3 coding sequence is TGCAGCGTACTACTAGCGGGAAACTCCTACAATGAGCAGTTCTTC. Protein: CSVLLAGNSYNEQFF. The rearrangement joins TRBV29-1 to TRBJ2-1, with TRBD2 matching 10 bases. This CDR3 is 15 amino acids long. V was clipped by 6 bases and J by 0 bases; unmatched bases: 5. The V gene's germline CDR1 is SQVTM and CDR2 ANQGSEA.

This clonotype was seen a few times. The chain couples TRBV6-1 to TRBJ2-1; D unresolved. With 10 bases removed from V and 8 bases from J, the gap between germline ends came to 15 bases. From germline, CDR1 is MNHNS and CDR2 SASEGT. The CDR3 is 12 residues long. The CDR3 DNA reads as TGTGCCACCTGGACCCGGTGGCATGAGCAGTTCTTC. Its translation: CATWTRWHEQFF.

Ten or more counts support this clonotype. The V gene is TRBV12-3 or TRBV12-4, the J gene TRBJ1-5, with D tentatively TRBD1 (5 bases). The CDR3 contains 15 residues. The V end lost 1 base, the J end lost 0 bases, and 7 bases lay between the germline ends. The DNA for the CDR3 is TGTGCCAGCAGTTTAGGGACACTTAGCAATCAGCCCCAGCATTTT. The encoded protein is CASSLGTLSNQPQHF.

The chain uses TRBV4-1 and TRBJ2-2; D is undetermined. Germline lookup yields CDR1 MGHRA and CDR2 YSYEKL. This CDR3 is built from 14 residues. With 0 bases removed from V and 7 bases from J, the gap between germline ends came to 9 bases. CDR3 DNA: TGCGCCAGCAGCCAAGAAAGGGCCGGCGGGGAGCTGTTTTTT. As protein: CASSQERAGGELFF.